This passage covers 27 T cell receptor beta chains from one sample sequenced in a study of blood T cell repertoires in COVID-19. Repertoires were generated with immunoSEQ multiplex PCR, while TCRdb's copy carries only in-frame clones and drops some. The top ten clones hold 1.5% of a sample with 200,000 to 300,000 clones, 87% of them seen once. The sequenced sample was peripheral blood. These receptors came from a woman in her 40s who had recovered from COVID-19.

This chain uses TRBV4-3 with TRBJ1-3; TRBD1 is a possible D gene (6 bases). The CDR3 is 16 amino acids. Germline V gives CDR1 LGHNA, CDR2 YSLEER. The V end lost 0 bases, the J end lost 0 bases, and 9 bases lay between the germline ends. For the CDR3, the DNA is TGCGCCAGCAGCCAAGATTACAGGGCCTCTGGAAACACCATATATTTT. This codes for CASSQDYRASGNTIYF.

J is TRBJ1-3 and V is TRBV5-8; D is uncertain. V was pared by 4 bases and J by 2 bases, with 13 bases between. The germline V gene encodes CDR1 SGHTS and CDR2 YDEGEE. CDR3 length equals 15 residues. In DNA form, the CDR3 reads TGTGCCAGCAGCCCGATTCTGACACCTGGAAACACCATATATTTT. Its translation: CASSPILTPGNTIYF.

The V gene is TRBV15, the J gene TRBJ1-2; D is possibly TRBD1 (6 bases). CDR1 and CDR2 (germline): LNHNV, YYDKDF (reference sequence). This CDR3 has 14 residues. V lost 0 bases, J lost 4 bases, and 9 bases lay in between. The DNA for the CDR3 is TGTGCCACCAGCAGAGATAAAGGGGGCTATGGCTACACCTTC. This translates into CATSRDKGGYGYTF.

The chain employs TRBV10-1 and TRBJ1-1; D might be TRBD1 (6 bases). Trimming took off 6 bases at V and 4 bases at J, with 12 bases between the two ends. Per germline, CDR1 WNHNN and CDR2 SYGVQD (reference sequence). The CDR3 is made up of 13 amino acids. The CDR3: CASRRTGTTEAFF. For the CDR3, the DNA is TGCGCCAGCAGGAGAACAGGGACCACTGAAGCTTTCTTT.

This clone was seen a few times. The chain uses TRBV5-1 and TRBJ2-1; TRBD2 agrees at 7 bases. Germline V gene sequence: CDR1 SGHRS, CDR2 YFSETQ. Trimming at V came to 6 bases and at J to 5 bases, leaving 8 bases not matched to a gene. The CDR3 contains 14 residues. In nucleotides, the CDR3 is TGCGCCAGCAACCTCGGGACTACTCACAATGAGCAGTTCTTC. Translated: CASNLGTTHNEQFF.

This chain links TRBV6-5 with TRBJ1-1, with D possibly TRBD1 on 5 matching bases. CDR3 size: 15 residues. From germline, CDR1 is MNHEY and CDR2 SVGAGI. The V gene lost 8 bases and the J gene lost 3 bases, with 19 bases spanning the gap. The CDR3 reads CASLVSIGGDTEAFF. CDR3 coding DNA: TGTGCCAGCCTAGTGAGCATCGGGGGAGACACTGAAGCTTTCTTT.

This clone was observed once. V and J are TRBV24-1 and TRBJ1-1; perhaps TRBD1 as D (5 bases). The germline CDR1 and CDR2 sequences are KGHDR and SFDVKD. This CDR3 spans 13 amino acids. Trimming stripped 4 bases from V and 12 bases from J, with 17 bases between. CDR3 bases: TGTGCCACCAGTGACGCTGGGGACGGGGGAACTTTCTTT. The encoded protein is CATSDAGDGGTFF.

The chain links TRBV24-1 to TRBJ2-1; 7 bases line up with TRBD2. This CDR3 spans 16 amino acids. Unmatched junction bases numbered 4, after V lost 3 bases and J lost 0 bases. Germline V lookup: CDR1 KGHDR, CDR2 SFDVKD. CDR3: CATSDGAGSSYNEQFF. DNA of the CDR3: TGTGCCACCAGTGATGGAGCGGGGAGCTCCTACAATGAGCAGTTCTTC.

The chain joins TRBV3-1 (or the pseudogene TRBV3-2) to TRBJ2-5; perhaps TRBD1 as D (6 bases). The CDR3 consists of 16 residues. The V gene's germline CDR1 is LGHDT and CDR2 YNNKEL (reference sequence). Trimming cost V 3 bases and J 1 base, with 15 bases left between them. The CDR3 spells CASSQWDTASQETQYF. In DNA form, the CDR3 reads TGTGCCAGCAGCCAGTGGGACACGGCGTCCCAAGAGACCCAGTACTTC.

The chain employs TRBV7-2 and TRBJ2-1, with 8 bases matching TRBD2. V lost 7 bases to trimming and J lost 5 bases; unmatched junction nucleotides: 4. Germline CDR1 and CDR2: SGHTA and FQGNSA. The CDR3 has 13 residues. The CDR3 bases are TGTGCCAGCACCCCGGGGGGGAACAATGAGCAGTTCTTC. This codes for CASTPGGNNEQFF. Supplemented by reference TRBV7-2 and TRBJ2-1, the full variable domain reads GAGVSQSPSNKVTEKGKDVELRCDPISGHTALYWYRQSLGQGLEFLIYFQGNSAPDKSGLPSDRFSAERTGGSVSTLTIQRTQQEDSAVYLCASTPGGNNEQFFGPGTRLTVL.

The rearrangement links TRBV25-1 to TRBJ2-3; D is perhaps TRBD2 (6 bases). Germline assignment: CDR1 MGHDK and CDR2 SYGVNS. The germline V and J ends were trimmed by 6 bases and 3 bases, with 13 bases remaining between them. The CDR3 covers 14 residues. In DNA form, the CDR3 reads TGTGCCAGCAGGCCCGGGACTTTTACAGATACGCAGTATTTT. Translation gives CASRPGTFTDTQYF.

This clone was detected once. This chain uses TRBV4-1 with TRBJ1-2; 7 bases are shared with TRBD1. Germline values: CDR1 MGHRA, CDR2 YSYEKL. V was pared by 4 bases and J by 2 bases, with 7 bases of the junction left unmatched. The CDR3 sequence is 15 residues long. The CDR3 DNA is TGCGCCAGCAGCCGCCCCGGGACAGCGAACTATGGCTACACCTTC. As protein: CASSRPGTANYGYTF.

This clone was counted a single time. V usage is TRBV7-2 and J usage is TRBJ2-1; D is undetermined. The ends were cut back, 5 bases at V and 0 bases at J, with 11 bases in the middle. The CDR3 covers 15 residues. Germline lookup yields CDR1 SGHTA and CDR2 FQGNSA. The CDR3 bases are TGTGCCAGCAGCATAAGTTCGAGCTCCTACAATGAGCAGTTCTTC. Residues: CASSISSSSYNEQFF. The variable domain in full, completed from reference TRBV7-2 and TRBJ2-1, reads GAGVSQSPSNKVTEKGKDVELRCDPISGHTALYWYRQSLGQGLEFLIYFQGNSAPDKSGLPSDRFSAERTGGSVSTLTIQRTQQEDSAVYLCASSISSSSYNEQFFGPGTRLTVL.

The chain uses TRBV10-2 and TRBJ2-4, with 10 bases matching TRBD1. This CDR3 is 16 amino acids long. J lost 1 base, V lost 8 bases, and 8 bases had no gene match. Looked up from germline, CDR1 is WSHSY and CDR2 is SAAADI. The CDR3: CASSLDRGRAKNIQYF. CDR3 nucleotide sequence: TGCGCCAGCTCCCTTGACAGGGGGCGGGCCAAAAACATTCAGTACTTC.

V usage is TRBV5-4 and J usage is TRBJ1-4; D gene ambiguous. CDR3 size: 17 residues. V was trimmed by 4 bases and J by 2 bases, leaving 18 bases between them. Germline CDR1 and CDR2: SGHNT and YYREEE (reference sequence). CDR3 in DNA: TGTGCCAGCAGCCGTGGAGGGTCGAGGTTGACTAATGAAAAACTGTTTTTT. Its translation is CASSRGGSRLTNEKLFF.

The rearrangement links TRBV2 to TRBJ1-5, with TRBD1 matching 8 bases. CDR1 is SNHLY, CDR2 FYNNEI, per germline. CDR3 length: 15 residues. Losses at the gene ends were 6 bases for V and 2 bases for J; bases not matched to a gene: 6. CDR3 nucleotide sequence: TGTGCCAGCAGCCTCGACAGGGGTGGCAATCAGCCCCAGCATTTT. Translating gives CASSLDRGGNQPQHF. The full variable domain, completed using reference TRBV2 and TRBJ1-5, is EPEVTQTPSHQVTQMGQEVILRCVPISNHLYFYWYRQILGQKVEFLVSFYNNEISEKSEIFDDQFSVERPDGSNFTLKIRSTKLEDSAMYFCASSLDRGGNQPQHFGDGTRLSIL.

The V and J genes are TRBV5-4 and TRBJ1-6; TRBD1 matches 9 bases. The CDR3 sequence is 15 residues long. V trimming: 0 bases; J trimming: 7 bases; junction bases outside the gene matches: 2. Germline assignment: CDR1 SGHNT and CDR2 YYREEE (reference sequence). CDR3 bases: TGTGCCAGCAGCTTGGACAGGGGGCACAATTCACCCCTCCACTTT. Encoded protein: CASSLDRGHNSPLHF.

The CDR3 coding sequence is TGTGCCAGCAGCTTAGGGGCAGGGGCTGCCTATGGCTACACCTTC. Protein: CASSLGAGAAYGYTF. J is TRBJ1-2 and V is TRBV7-9; TRBD1 is a possible D gene (6 bases). V was shortened by 1 base and J by 4 bases, with 13 bases between the two germline ends. Germline lookup yields CDR1 SEHNR and CDR2 FQNEAQ (reference sequence). This CDR3 region has 15 residues.

The rearrangement joins TRBV2 to TRBJ2-7; perhaps TRBD1 as D (5 bases). The germline V and J ends were trimmed by 3 bases and 4 bases, with 10 bases remaining between them. CDR1 SNHLY and CDR2 FYNNEI come from the germline V gene. This CDR3 comprises 13 residues. CDR3 sequence: CASSEWGTYEQYF. CDR3 nucleotides: TGTGCCAGCAGTGAGTGGGGCACTTACGAGCAGTACTTC.

V usage is TRBV7-8 and J usage is TRBJ1-2; D is uncertain. The CDR3 runs to 15 residues. V was pared by 0 bases and J by 4 bases, with 12 bases between. Germline CDR1 is SGHVS and CDR2 is FQNEAQ. DNA for the CDR3: TGTGCCAGCAGCTTAGCGCGCGGAGAGATCTATGGCTACACCTTC. It translates to CASSLARGEIYGYTF.

This clone was seen a single time. V gene TRBV29-1 combines with J gene TRBJ2-5; 9 bases are shared with TRBD2. The trim removed 3 bases at V and 3 bases at J, leaving 8 bases unmatched. Per the germline V gene, CDR1 is SQVTM and CDR2 is ANQGSEA. The CDR3 sequence is 15 residues long. This chain's CDR3 is CSVDGAGGREETQYF. The CDR3 DNA reads as TGCAGCGTTGATGGGGCGGGGGGGAGAGAAGAGACCCAGTACTTC.

The rearrangement joins TRBV5-1 to TRBJ1-2; 7 nucleotides match TRBD1. There are 13 residues in the CDR3. Germline V gene data show CDR1 as SGHRS and CDR2 as YFSETQ. The V and J ends lost 4 bases and 8 bases, in that order; junction bases with no gene match: 8. The CDR3 bases are TGCGCCAGCAGCCCGGAGGGGGCCGGCGGCTACACCTTC. It is translated as CASSPEGAGGYTF.

The chain recombines TRBV3-1 (or the pseudogene TRBV3-2) with TRBJ2-7; D is unresolved. This CDR3 is 15 amino acids long. CDR1 and CDR2 (germline): LGHDT, YNNKEL (reference sequence). The V end lost 0 bases, the J end lost 1 base, and 10 bases lay between the germline ends. The CDR3 protein is CASSQDGEPSYEQYF. Here the CDR3 DNA reads TGTGCCAGCAGCCAAGACGGAGAGCCTTCCTACGAGCAGTACTTC.

The chain combines TRBV25-1 with TRBJ1-2; D unresolved. CDR3 length: 14 amino acids. Trimming removed 6 bases at V and 4 bases at J, with 15 bases between. CDR1 and CDR2 from the germline V gene are MGHDK and SYGVNS. As DNA, the CDR3 is TGTGCCAGCAGCCCCCCGGGGTCCCGCTATGGCTACACCTTC. It is translated as CASSPPGSRYGYTF.

The chain has TRBV7-9 and TRBJ1-6; D is perhaps TRBD1 (6 bases). CDR3 length equals 16 residues. Trimming removed 4 bases from V and 8 bases from J, with 18 bases in between. The germline V gene encodes CDR1 SEHNR and CDR2 FQNEAQ (reference sequence). Written as DNA, the CDR3 is TGTGCCAGCAGCTCCCGGGACAAGTTCTTAGATTCACCCCTCCACTTT. Translated, it gives CASSSRDKFLDSPLHF.

The rearrangement links TRBV6-4 to TRBJ1-3; D is uncertain. The V end lost 7 bases, the J end lost 1 base, and 14 bases lay between the germline ends. Per germline, CDR1 MRHNA and CDR2 SNTAGT. This CDR3 spans 15 amino acids. In DNA, the CDR3 is TGTGCCAGCATCAGTCTTTCAGTTTCTGGAAACACCATATATTTT. This gives the protein CASISLSVSGNTIYF.

The CDR3 bases are TGCGCCAGCAGCTTGGCCGGGTCCTGGGACACTGAAGCTTTCTTT. It yields the protein CASSLAGSWDTEAFF. This rearrangement joins TRBV5-1 to TRBJ1-1; D uncertain. Trimming removed 0 bases from V and 3 bases from J, with 12 bases in between. The CDR3 consists of 15 residues. Germline loops: CDR1 SGHRS, CDR2 YFSETQ.